This TCR beta chain came from a study of PD-L1 blockade in urothelial cancer. For the study at large: Atezolizumab was started by patients in the mid-2010s at 1,200 mg intravenously every 3 weeks. Anywhere from 0 to 3 prior chemotherapy regimens had been received by patients.

The repertoire was sequenced with immunoSEQ multiplex PCR; TCRdb's copy has only in-frame clones and lacks some. Among some 87,000 clones listed, around 86% were seen once. Specified time point: pretreatment peripheral blood. There were between 1 and 8 samples from each patient, taken pretreatment and on-treatment. This CDR3 is 13 amino acids long. CDR1 is MGHDK and CDR2 is SYGVNS in the germline V gene. V gave up 2 bases and J gave up 2 bases, with 7 bases separating them. This TCR was recovered from a man in his fifties or sixties with urothelial cancer. The starting material was PBMCs, obtained around atezolizumab (anti-PD-L1) treatment. The J gene is TRBJ2-7, the V gene TRBV25-1; no firm D call. The CDR3 sequence: CASSERVAYEQYF. CDR3 coding DNA: TGTGCCAGCAGTGAACGGGTCGCCTACGAGCAGTACTTC.